These 29 T cell receptor beta chains came from one sample sequenced in a study of human T cells and chemical hapten exposure. Time point described: patch test 1, 2 weeks after DPC sensitization. Treatment here: therapeutic diphenylcyclopropenone sensitization with weekly scalp DPC. TCRdb reprocessed the RACE reads via MiXCR and lists one record per CDR3 protein. The data show about 120,000 distinct CDR3 sequences, 12% seen once. The sample here was whole blood, taken in connection with sensitization to the hapten diphenylcyclopropenone (DPC). These TCRs come from a woman aged 45-65 years with alopecia areata. Some clones in this sample may be carry-over from other donors' samples.

This clonotype was picked up a small number of times. The chain employs TRBV7-9 and TRBJ2-5; TRBD1 matches at 8 bases. Looked up from germline, CDR1 is SEHNR and CDR2 is FQNEAQ (reference sequence). There are 14 residues in the CDR3. V gave up 5 bases and J gave up 4 bases; unmatched junction bases: 6. The CDR3 DNA follows: TGTGCCAGCAGCGTCGGGACAGGCCCAGAGACCCAGTACTTC. This sequence encodes CASSVGTGPETQYF.

This clonotype was detected many times. This rearrangement joins TRBV20-1 to TRBJ2-1, with a possible D match to TRBD2 (5 bases). CDR1 is DFQATT and CDR2 is SNEGSKA in the germline V gene (reference sequence). V gave up 3 bases and J gave up 7 bases, with 13 bases separating them. This CDR3 is 13 amino acids long. The CDR3 DNA reads TGCAGTGCTAGTGGGAGACTCAAGAATGAGCAGTTCTTC. The encoded protein is CSASGRLKNEQFF.

For the CDR3, the DNA is TGTGCCAGCAGTAATGGACAGGGGCCCTTGAACACTGAAGCTTTCTTT. Its protein is CASSNGQGPLNTEAFF. The V call is TRBV5-4, the J call TRBJ1-1; 9 positions match TRBD1. Germline assignment: CDR1 SGHNT and CDR2 YYREEE (reference sequence). V was pared by 5 bases and J by 0 bases, with 8 bases of the junction left unmatched. The CDR3 is 16 residues long.

This clonotype has at least ten counts. This chain uses TRBV28 with TRBJ1-1, with a possible D match to TRBD1 (5 bases). The CDR3 loop spans 14 amino acids. Germline V gene lookup returns CDR1 MDHEN and CDR2 SYDVKM. V was cut by 3 bases and J by 8 bases, with 16 bases left in between. CDR3 coding DNA: TGTGCCAGCAGTTTGGTGTCCGCAGGGTCGGAAGCTTTCTTT. This translates into CASSLVSAGSEAFF. The complete variable domain, with remaining parts taken from reference TRBV28 and TRBJ1-1, reads DVKVTQSSRYLVKRTGEKVFLECVQDMDHENMFWYRQDPGLGLRLIYFSYDVKMKEKGDIPEGYSVSREKKERFSLILESASTNQTSMYLCASSLVSAGSEAFFGQGTRLTVV.

This clonotype was observed a handful of times. The rearrangement joins TRBV28 to TRBJ1-2; tentatively, D is TRBD1 (5 bases). The CDR3 has 17 residues. V lost 7 bases and J lost 2, with 23 bases in between. Per germline, CDR1 MDHEN and CDR2 SYDVKM. The CDR3 region is CASISFGSRDKNYGYTF. The DNA for the CDR3 is TGTGCCAGCATCTCGTTTGGGTCCAGGGATAAAAACTATGGCTACACCTTC.

The chain is built from TRBV6-6 and TRBJ2-7; 9 bases fit TRBD2. The CDR3 sequence is 17 residues long. Germline CDR1 MNHNY, CDR2 SVGAGI (reference sequence). J was trimmed by 4 bases and V by 7 bases; bases with no gene match: 17. The CDR3 loop is CASTDIAGDQKPYEQYF. CDR3 in DNA: TGTGCCAGCACCGATATAGCGGGGGACCAAAAACCTTACGAGCAGTACTTC.

This rearrangement joins TRBV28 to TRBJ2-3; 9 nucleotides match TRBD1. CDR1 and CDR2 (germline): MDHEN, SYDVKM. V shed 5 bases, J shed 2 bases, and the junction held 11 bases outside the gene matches. The CDR3 totals 17 residues. Here the CDR3 reads CASSPVLGQGSTDTQYF. The CDR3 DNA is TGTGCCAGCAGTCCGGTGTTGGGACAGGGCTCCACAGATACGCAGTATTTT.

The chain uses TRBV29-1 and TRBJ1-2; TRBD1 matches 12 bases. The CDR3 covers 16 residues. J gave up 8 bases and V 3 bases, and 13 bases lay outside the gene matches. Germline V gene lookup returns CDR1 SQVTM and CDR2 ANQGSEA. CDR3 in amino acids: CSVDKGQGAFTIGYTF. The DNA of the CDR3 is TGCAGCGTTGACAAGGGACAGGGGGCTTTCACAATCGGCTACACCTTC.

This clonotype has ten or more counts. The chain has TRBV7-6 and TRBJ2-3, with 9 bases identical to TRBD2. This CDR3 region has 15 residues. Germline loops: CDR1 SGHVS, CDR2 FNYEAQ. V was clipped by 5 bases and J by 4 bases; unmatched bases: 7. CDR3 region: CASSAYSGSADTQYF. As DNA, the CDR3 is TGTGCCAGCAGCGCCTATAGCGGGAGTGCAGATACGCAGTATTTT.

This clonotype was found once. The chain uses TRBV18 and TRBJ2-1; 8 positions match TRBD2. This CDR3 has 17 amino acids. Germline CDR1 reads KGHSH; CDR2 reads LQKENI. After removal of 6 bases from V and 2 bases from J, the junction contained 12 bases not matched to a gene. CDR3 in amino acids: CASSDGGSGTPYNEQFF. The DNA of the CDR3 is TGTGCCAGCTCTGATGGAGGTAGCGGGACTCCCTACAATGAGCAGTTCTTC. Full variable domain (rest looked up from reference TRBV18 and TRBJ2-1): NAGVMQNPRHLVRRRGQEARLRCSPMKGHSHVYWYRQLPEEGLKFMVYLQKENIIDESGMPKERFSAEFPKEGPSILRIQQVVRGDSAAYFCASSDGGSGTPYNEQFFGPGTRLTVL.

The chain carries TRBV28 and TRBJ1-1, with a weak D call TRBD1 (6 bases). The CDR3 is 14 amino acids. Trimming cost V 6 bases and J 4 bases, with 15 bases left between them. Per the germline V gene, CDR1 is MDHEN and CDR2 is SYDVKM. The CDR3 reads CASSPGGSSTEAFF. CDR3 nucleotides: TGTGCCAGCAGCCCCGGGGGCTCGAGCACTGAAGCTTTCTTT.

The chain employs TRBV5-8 and TRBJ1-5; D is possibly TRBD1 (5 bases). Trimming took 4 bases from V and 11 from J, leaving 16 bases between them. The CDR3 runs to 13 residues. Germline CDR1 SGHTS, CDR2 YDEGEE. The CDR3 is CASSPFGGTAQHF. The CDR3 coding sequence is TGTGCCAGCAGCCCCTTCGGGGGAACAGCCCAGCATTTT.

V is TRBV6-6 and J is TRBJ2-7; D is perhaps TRBD2 (5 bases). The CDR3 runs 15 residues. Per the germline V gene, CDR1 is MNHNY and CDR2 is SVGAGI (reference sequence). V was trimmed by 0 bases and J by 0 bases, leaving 9 bases between them. The CDR3 sequence is CASSYSEASSYEQYF. The CDR3 nucleotides are TGTGCCAGCAGTTACTCGGAGGCCAGCTCCTACGAGCAGTACTTC.

The V call is TRBV7-9, the J call TRBJ2-3; D is perhaps TRBD2 (5 bases). This CDR3 region has 14 residues. V was clipped by 3 bases and J by 2 bases, with 9 bases between them. Germline CDR1 is SEHNR and CDR2 is FQNEAQ (reference sequence). The CDR3 DNA reads TGTGCCAGCAGCTTTCCGGGAACCACAGATACGCAGTATTTT. It yields the protein CASSFPGTTDTQYF.

The chain combines TRBV5-5 with TRBJ1-1; D ambiguous. V was pared by 1 base and J by 2 bases, with 3 bases between. This CDR3 has 12 residues. Germline V lookup: CDR1 SGHKS, CDR2 YYEKEE (reference sequence). CDR3 bases: TGTGCCAGCAGCTTGCGAAACACTGAAGCTTTCTTT. Amino acids: CASSLRNTEAFF. The full variable domain, in which reference TRBV5-5 and TRBJ1-1 provide the parts outside the CDR3, is DAGVTQSPTHLIKTRGQQVTLRCSPISGHKSVSWYQQVLGQGPQFIFQYYEKEERGRGNFPDRFSARQFPNYSSELNVNALLLGDSALYLCASSLRNTEAFFGQGTRLTVV.

This clonotype occurred many times. The chain carries TRBV10-3 and TRBJ2-5; tentatively, D is TRBD1 (6 bases). Germline V CDR1 and CDR2: ENHRY, SYGVKD. The CDR3 contains 15 residues. V gave up 4 bases and J gave up 3 bases, with 15 bases separating them. Here the CDR3 reads CAISAGQREKETQYF. CDR3 nucleotide sequence: TGTGCCATCAGTGCCGGACAGCGTGAAAAAGAGACCCAGTACTTC.

The chain links TRBV7-9 to TRBJ1-2; 8 bases match TRBD1. V gave up 6 bases and J gave up 6 bases; unmatched junction bases: 6. Germline CDR1 and CDR2: SEHNR and FQNEAQ (reference sequence). This CDR3 comprises 13 residues. CDR3 in DNA: TGTGCCAGCAGTGAGGGACAGGTTGATGGCTACACCTTC. Amino acid sequence: CASSEGQVDGYTF.

This clonotype appeared many times. This sequence joins TRBV7-2 and TRBJ2-5; D unclear. The germline CDR1 and CDR2 sequences are SGHTA and FQGNSA. Trimming shortened V by 1 base and J by 7 bases, and 4 bases separated the two germline ends. This CDR3 contains 11 residues. For the CDR3, the DNA is TGTGCCAGCAGCTTAGTCGGGACCCAGTACTTC. Translated: CASSLVGTQYF.

This clonotype was seen at least ten times. This chain links TRBV3-1 with TRBJ2-5; 8 bases line up with TRBD1. This CDR3 is built from 15 residues. Germline-derived CDR1 and CDR2 are LGHDT and YNNKEL (reference sequence). The ends lost 2 bases at V and 7 bases at J; junction bases unmatched: 9. The CDR3 loop reads CASSQSSQGAGTQYF. The CDR3 coding sequence is TGTGCCAGCAGCCAATCATCTCAGGGGGCCGGGACCCAGTACTTC.

This clonotype was detected many times. The chain couples TRBV7-8 to TRBJ2-3; 7 bases agree with TRBD1. V was clipped by 5 bases and J by 2 bases; unmatched bases: 4. This CDR3 is 14 amino acids long. CDR1 and CDR2 (germline): SGHVS, FQNEAQ. The DNA of the CDR3 is TGTGCCAGCAGCCCGGACAGGACCACAGATACGCAGTATTTT. Encoded protein: CASSPDRTTDTQYF. Using reference TRBV7-8 and TRBJ2-3 for the parts outside the CDR3, the full variable domain is GAGVSQSPRYKVAKRGQDVALRCDPISGHVSLFWYQQALGQGPEFLTYFQNEAQLDKSGLPSDRFFAERPEGSVSTLKIQRTQQEDSAVYLCASSPDRTTDTQYFGPGTRLTVL.

This clonotype showed up just a few times. The chain recombines TRBV29-1 with TRBJ2-7; D remains ambiguous. The CDR3 is 18 amino acids. The V end was cut by 0 bases, the J end by 1 base, with 22 bases between. Germline lookup yields CDR1 SQVTM and CDR2 ANQGSEA. CDR3 residues: CSVEDDPRLEGPSYEQYF. The DNA for the CDR3 is TGCAGCGTTGAAGATGACCCCAGGCTAGAAGGCCCTTCCTACGAGCAGTACTTC.

The chain links TRBV20-1 to TRBJ2-7, with D possibly matching TRBD1 (6 bases). The CDR3 totals 13 residues. The V and J ends lost 5 bases and 6 bases respectively, with 17 bases between them. CDR1 and CDR2 from the germline V gene are DFQATT and SNEGSKA (reference sequence). This CDR3 is CSAGVTGLFEQYF. CDR3 nucleotide sequence: TGCAGTGCTGGGGTGACAGGACTTTTCGAGCAGTACTTC.

This clonotype was recorded many times. The rearrangement uses TRBV11-2 and TRBJ2-3, with unresolved D. With 7 bases removed from V and 4 bases from J, the gap between germline ends came to 21 bases. Germline V gives CDR1 SGHAT, CDR2 FQNNGV. This CDR3 comprises 16 residues. In DNA form, the CDR3 reads TGTGCCAGCACCCAACGCGGCACCTTGGATCCAGATACGCAGTATTTT. Protein product: CASTQRGTLDPDTQYF.

The chain links TRBV24-1 to TRBJ2-7; D call uncertain. Germline CDR1 KGHDR, CDR2 SFDVKD. V was cut by 3 bases and J by 1 base, with 9 bases left in between. The CDR3 totals 14 residues. The CDR3 region is CATSDAARSYEQYF. CDR3 DNA sequence: TGTGCCACCAGTGATGCGGCACGGTCCTACGAGCAGTACTTC.

The V gene is TRBV28, the J gene TRBJ2-1, with TRBD2 matching 11 bases. CDR3 length: 17 amino acids. Trimming cost V 5 bases and J 4 bases; bases outside gene matches: 10. In germline, CDR1 is MDHEN, CDR2 SYDVKM. The CDR3 here is CASSAPSRLAGYNEQFF. The CDR3 region has the DNA TGTGCCAGCAGTGCCCCCTCCAGACTAGCGGGATACAATGAGCAGTTCTTC.

This clonotype was counted only a few times. This chain connects TRBV28 to TRBJ1-5; TRBD1 aligns across 7 bases. Unmatched junction bases numbered 10, after V lost 10 bases and J lost 4 bases. CDR1 and CDR2 from the germline V gene are MDHEN and SYDVKM. The CDR3 contains 14 residues. DNA for the CDR3: TGTGCCACCAAGTTGGGACAGTTTAATCAGCCCCAGCATTTT. This encodes CATKLGQFNQPQHF.

The V and J genes are TRBV5-4 and TRBJ1-1; D might be TRBD1 (6 bases). This CDR3 has 16 amino acids. The V gene lost 2 bases and the J gene lost 3 bases, with 17 bases spanning the gap. Germline CDR1 reads SGHNT; CDR2 reads YYREEE (reference sequence). CDR3 coding DNA: TGTGCCAGCAGCTTTCCCGGTGGTCAGGGGCACACTGAAGCTTTCTTT. It codes for CASSFPGGQGHTEAFF.

The rearrangement joins TRBV20-1 to TRBJ2-3; D remains ambiguous. Per germline, CDR1 DFQATT and CDR2 SNEGSKA (reference sequence). This CDR3 region has 12 residues. V was shortened by 5 bases and J by 2 bases, with 8 bases between the two germline ends. This CDR3 is CSALSLTDTQYF. In DNA form, the CDR3 reads TGCAGTGCTCTCTCCCTCACAGATACGCAGTATTTT.

In its sample, this clonotype was seen a few times. This chain uses TRBV9 with TRBJ2-3; D unresolved. V lost 3 bases to trimming and J lost 2 bases, with 4 bases between them. The CDR3 is 12 amino acids. The germline V gene encodes CDR1 SGDLS and CDR2 YYNGEE. CDR3 in amino acids: CASSALTDTQYF. CDR3 DNA sequence: TGTGCCAGCAGCGCCCTCACAGATACGCAGTATTTT.